What follows are 15 T cell receptor beta chains derived from one specimen sequenced in a study of blood T cell repertoires in COVID-19. The table came from immunoSEQ multiplex PCR; TCRdb's copy has only in-frame clones and leaves some out. Among around 220,000 clones listed, 80% to 90% were seen once. The sample comprised peripheral blood. Source of these receptors: a woman of 80 years or more with acute or convalescent COVID-19.

V usage is TRBV4-1 and J usage is TRBJ2-1; TRBD2 agrees at 8 bases. The CDR3 extends over 17 amino acids. Trimming cost V 6 bases and J 1 base; bases outside gene matches: 11. Germline CDR1 and CDR2: MGHRA and YSYEKL. The DNA of the CDR3 is TGCGCCAGCAGTCTAATATTGACGGGGGGGTCCTACAATGAGCAGTTCTTC. The encoded protein is CASSLILTGGSYNEQFF.

The chain is built from TRBV5-1 and TRBJ2-2, with TRBD2 matching 11 bases. This CDR3 has 18 amino acids. The germline V gene has CDR1 SGHRS and CDR2 YFSETQ. V lost 5 bases and J lost 0; bases outside the gene matches: 9. CDR3 loop: CASSSTLAGVSNTGELFF. In DNA, the CDR3 is TGCGCCAGCAGTTCCACACTAGCGGGGGTATCGAACACCGGGGAGCTGTTTTTT.

The chain carries TRBV7-2 and TRBJ2-5; no definite D call. Germline assignment: CDR1 SGHTA and CDR2 FQGNSA. Trimming stripped 7 bases from V and 1 base from J, with 10 bases between. The CDR3 consists of 13 residues. CDR3 loop: CASTPGLQETQYF. The CDR3 DNA reads as TGTGCCAGCACCCCGGGTCTCCAAGAGACCCAGTACTTC. The whole variable domain, remainder taken from reference TRBV7-2 and TRBJ2-5, is GAGVSQSPSNKVTEKGKDVELRCDPISGHTALYWYRQSLGQGLEFLIYFQGNSAPDKSGLPSDRFSAERTGGSVSTLTIQRTQQEDSAVYLCASTPGLQETQYFGPGTRLLVL.

The V gene is TRBV24-1, the J gene TRBJ1-5; 8 bases agree with TRBD1. The CDR3 length is 14 residues. Per germline, CDR1 KGHDR and CDR2 SFDVKD. DNA for the CDR3: TGTGGGCCCAGGGGGCGGACGGGCAATCAGCCCCAGCATTTT. Translating gives CGPRGRTGNQPQHF.

In its sample, this clone was seen a few times. The rearrangement uses TRBV19 and TRBJ1-5; no firm D call. The CDR3 loop spans 14 amino acids. Germline V gene lookup returns CDR1 LNHDA and CDR2 SQIVND (reference sequence). Trimming took off 4 bases at V and 2 bases at J, with 9 bases between the two ends. The CDR3 coding sequence is TGTGCCAGTAGTACGGGTGCCCGCAATCAGCCCCAGCATTTT. Translation gives CASSTGARNQPQHF.

This rearrangement joins TRBV24-1 to TRBJ2-1, with 10 nucleotides matching TRBD2. Per the germline V gene, CDR1 is KGHDR and CDR2 is SFDVKD. This CDR3 is 14 amino acids long. Trimming took 5 bases from V and 4 from J; bases not matched to a gene: 1. The chain's CDR3 is CATSGGLAYNEQFF. The CDR3 DNA reads TGTGCCACCAGTGGGGGACTAGCGTACAATGAGCAGTTCTTC.

The chain combines TRBV7-3 with TRBJ2-3; 7 bases fit TRBD1. CDR3 size: 15 residues. V was pared by 5 bases and J by 2 bases, with 7 bases of the junction left unmatched. Per the germline V gene, CDR1 is SGHTA and CDR2 is FQGTGA. The CDR3 spells CASSRTGINTDTQYF. The CDR3 bases are TGTGCCAGCAGCCGGACAGGTATTAACACAGATACGCAGTATTTT.

The chain has TRBV19 and TRBJ1-5; D perhaps matches TRBD1 (5 bases). The CDR3 is 13 residues long. From germline, CDR1 is LNHDA and CDR2 SQIVND (reference sequence). V was pared by 4 bases and J by 11 bases, with 15 bases between. CDR3 protein: CASSTGTPGAQHF. CDR3 nucleotide sequence: TGTGCCAGTAGTACCGGGACCCCGGGGGCCCAGCATTTT.

This clone appeared once. The rearrangement links TRBV6-1 to TRBJ1-1; 7 bases align to TRBD1. V lost 2 bases to trimming and J lost 7 bases; unmatched junction nucleotides: 4. The CDR3 is made up of 13 amino acids. The germline CDR1 and CDR2 sequences are MNHNS and SASEGT. The CDR3 DNA reads TGTGCCAGCAGTGAAACAGGGGCTGGTGAAGCTTTCTTT. Its protein product is CASSETGAGEAFF.

V gene TRBV7-2 combines with J gene TRBJ2-5; 9 bases match TRBD1. V trimming: 0 bases; J trimming: 2 bases; junction bases outside the gene matches: 4. The germline gives CDR1 SGHTA, CDR2 FQGNSA. CDR3 size: 16 residues. CDR3 coding DNA: TGTGCCAGCAGCTTAGCGCGGGGGACAGGGCAAGAGACCCAGTACTTC. Translation gives CASSLARGTGQETQYF. Together with reference TRBV7-2 and TRBJ2-5, the CDR3 gives the full variable domain: GAGVSQSPSNKVTEKGKDVELRCDPISGHTALYWYRQSLGQGLEFLIYFQGNSAPDKSGLPSDRFSAERTGGSVSTLTIQRTQQEDSAVYLCASSLARGTGQETQYFGPGTRLLVL.

This clone showed up just a few times. This chain uses TRBV9 with TRBJ2-2; tentative D call: TRBD2 (5 bases). CDR1 is SGDLS, CDR2 YYNGEE, per germline. CDR3 length: 17 residues. The ends were cut back, 1 base at V and 3 bases at J, with 16 bases in the middle. CDR3 sequence: CASSVTSSWTYTGELFF. The CDR3 DNA reads TGTGCCAGCAGCGTAACGTCTAGCTGGACTTACACCGGGGAGCTGTTTTTT. The variable domain in full, with the rest retrieved from reference TRBV9 and TRBJ2-2, is DSGVTQTPKHLITATGQRVTLRCSPRSGDLSVYWYQQSLDQGLQFLIQYYNGEERAKGNILERFSAQQFPDLHSELNLSSLELGDSALYFCASSVTSSWTYTGELFFGEGSRLTVL.

Remarks on this clone: Other DNA sequences in this specimen translate into the identical CDR3. The CDR3 here is CASSLEAGGTDTQYF. CDR3 in DNA: TGCGCCAGCAGCTTGGAGGCAGGGGGCACAGATACGCAGTATTTT. The rearrangement uses TRBV5-1 and TRBJ2-3, with a possible D match to TRBD1 (6 bases). Between the trimmed V and J ends, which lost 0 bases and 1 base, there was a span of 9 bases. This CDR3 region has 15 residues. In germline, CDR1 is SGHRS, CDR2 YFSETQ.

This clone was found once. Relative to the germline gene, one junction end is altered; a read error may explain this. V gene TRBV7-7 combines with J gene TRBJ2-1; the match to TRBD2 covers 12 bases. The CDR3 covers 15 residues. CDR1 is SSHAT and CDR2 is FNYEAQ in the germline V gene (reference sequence). The CDR3 DNA reads TGTGCTAGCAGCGTAACTAGCGGGGGGTGGAATGAGCAGTTCTTC. Translated: CASSVTSGGWNEQFF. Full variable domain (rest looked up from reference TRBV7-7 and TRBJ2-1): GAGVSQSPRYKVTKRGQDVTLRCDPISSHATLYWYQQALGQGPEFLTYFNYEAQPDKSGLPSDRFSAERPEGSISTLTIQRTEQRDSAMYRCASSVTSGGWNEQFFGPGTRLTVL.

The V gene is TRBV7-3, the J gene TRBJ2-5; 9 bases match TRBD2. Looked up from germline, CDR1 is SGHTA and CDR2 is FQGTGA. V shed 8 bases and J 1 base; nucleotides not matched to a gene: 2. This CDR3 comprises 13 residues. This chain's CDR3 is CASASGTQETQYF. The CDR3 region has the DNA TGTGCCAGCGCTAGCGGGACCCAAGAGACCCAGTACTTC.

This clone was counted only a few times. The CDR3 coding sequence is TGTGCCAGCAGTTTCCCTCGGACAATGGGCCAGTTCTTC. Its protein is CASSFPRTMGQFF. This chain joins TRBV28 and TRBJ2-1, with D perhaps TRBD1 (5 bases). Germline assignment: CDR1 MDHEN and CDR2 SYDVKM. This CDR3 region has 13 residues. V was clipped by 3 bases and J by 13 bases, with 16 bases between them.